Following are 29 T cell receptor beta chains from one sample sequenced in a study of T cell repertoires in cytomegalovirus infection (dated 2019 in TCRdb). Data came from an Illumina HiSeq 1500. TCRdb trimmed public reads at Q25 via fastp, called clones via MiXCR and kept in-frame beta chains. Under each unique CDR3 protein, matching rows form one entry showing the most common genes and DNA. Present in this sample are 750,000 to 900,000 distinct CDR3 sequences, about 28% of which were seen just once. Jointly, the top ten make up under 15% of the sample. According to the study, the label for this sample's treatment or condition signals: in vitro stimulation with specific CMV peptide epitopes to enrich CMV-specific T cells. No antigen has been assigned to these receptors. This material consisted of cultured CD8+ T cells from PBMCs, taken from culture after CMV antigen stimulation. The origin of the receptors is a human donor in good health (CMV status not recorded). Some clones in this sample may be carry-over from other donors' samples.

This clonotype was recorded at least ten times. The chain links TRBV6-5 to TRBJ2-5; a weak D match, TRBD2 (5 bases). Germline values: CDR1 MNHEY, CDR2 SVGAGI. Trimming cost V 0 bases and J 2 bases, with 10 bases left between them. The CDR3 totals 15 residues. Written as DNA, the CDR3 is TGTGCCAGCAGTTACTCGGGGAGAGGACAAGAGACCCAGTACTTC. It is translated as CASSYSGRGQETQYF.

This clonotype occurred a few times. This chain joins TRBV19 and TRBJ1-1; D is uncertain. V lost 2 bases and J 2 bases, leaving 12 bases between the germline ends. The CDR3 is made up of 15 amino acids. CDR1 is LNHDA and CDR2 is SQIVND in the germline V gene (reference sequence). The CDR3 loop reads CASSIRRGFNTEAFF. CDR3 nucleotide sequence: TGTGCCAGTAGTATACGGCGAGGGTTTAACACTGAAGCTTTCTTT.

The rearrangement uses TRBV7-6 and TRBJ2-1; no clear D. Trimming took off 2 bases at V and 8 bases at J, with 13 bases between the two ends. The germline V gene encodes CDR1 SGHVS and CDR2 FNYEAQ. The CDR3 contains 14 residues. CDR3 protein: CASSLSANVDEQFF. The CDR3, as DNA: TGTGCCAGCAGCTTATCGGCCAATGTGGATGAGCAGTTCTTC.

This clonotype showed up just a few times. The V and J genes are TRBV6-2 or TRBV6-3 and TRBJ1-1; D is possibly TRBD1 (5 bases). The germline V and J ends were trimmed by 4 bases and 7 bases, with 13 bases remaining between them. This CDR3 spans 13 amino acids. The germline V gene has CDR1 MNHEY and CDR2 SVGEGT. CDR3: CASSLSGTLEAFF. CDR3 bases: TGTGCCAGCAGTTTATCCGGGACCCTTGAAGCTTTCTTT.

Only a few counts were recorded for this clonotype. The rearrangement links TRBV2 to TRBJ2-7; D may be TRBD1 (6 bases). This CDR3 region has 14 residues. The germline V gene has CDR1 SNHLY and CDR2 FYNNEI. Trimming took 5 bases from V and 5 from J, leaving 16 bases between them. CDR3 sequence (DNA): TGTGCCAGCAGTCCGGGATACAGGGTCCACGAGCAGTACTTC. Translating it yields CASSPGYRVHEQYF.

The J gene is TRBJ1-2, the V gene TRBV19, with D possibly being TRBD1 (5 bases). Trimming pared 9 bases from V and 3 bases from J, leaving 14 bases between. Germline V gene data show CDR1 as LNHDA and CDR2 as SQIVND (reference sequence). The CDR3 is made up of 13 amino acids. CDR3 in DNA: TGTGCCAGCAACCCGGGGGGGGACTATGGCTACACCTTC. Amino acid sequence: CASNPGGDYGYTF.

The rearrangement links TRBV7-9 to TRBJ2-7, with 10 nucleotides matching TRBD2. The CDR3 is 16 amino acids. CDR1 and CDR2 (germline): SEHNR, FQNEAQ (reference sequence). With 1 base clipped from V and 2 bases from J, the junction kept 5 bases outside the gene matches. CDR3 bases: TGTGCCAGCAGCTTAGAGGGAGCGGGGGGGCCCTACGAGCAGTACTTC. Translating gives CASSLEGAGGPYEQYF.

The rearrangement uses TRBV6-5 and TRBJ1-6; TRBD1 matches at 7 bases. Looked up from germline, CDR1 is MNHEY and CDR2 is SVGAGI. The CDR3 has 15 amino acids. V was pared by 2 bases and J by 10 bases, with 8 bases of the junction left unmatched. CDR3 in amino acids: CASSYGSTGWSPLHF. CDR3 DNA sequence: TGTGCCAGCAGTTACGGGTCGACAGGGTGGTCACCCCTCCACTTT.

The chain has TRBV6-2 or TRBV6-3 and TRBJ1-1; 7 bases are a match to TRBD1. V lost 9 bases and J lost 3; bases outside the gene matches: 7. The CDR3 totals 13 residues. CDR1 is MNHEY, CDR2 SVGEGT, per germline. The CDR3 DNA is TGTGCCAGTCGAGACAGGGTTGACACTGAAGCTTTCTTT. It yields the protein CASRDRVDTEAFF.

CDR3 nucleotide sequence: TGTGCCAGCAGTCCCTGGAGGGGCTACAATGAGCAGTTCTTC. It yields the protein CASSPWRGYNEQFF. V usage is TRBV27 and J usage is TRBJ2-1; D possibly corresponds to TRBD2 (6 bases). CDR3 length: 14 residues. Germline V gene data show CDR1 as MNHEY and CDR2 as SMNVEV (reference sequence). Between the trimmed V and J ends, which lost 5 bases and 3 bases, there was a span of 11 bases.

Ten or more counts support this clonotype. The chain joins TRBV7-2 to TRBJ1-5, with 7 bases lining up with TRBD1. The V gene's germline CDR1 is SGHTA and CDR2 FQGNSA. The V and J ends lost 5 bases and 3 bases, in that order; junction bases with no gene match: 7. The CDR3 runs to 15 residues. CDR3 sequence (DNA): TGTGCCAGCAGCGTGACAGGGAATAACAATCAGCCCCAGCATTTT. It translates to CASSVTGNNNQPQHF.

This clonotype was seen more than once but under ten times. The rearrangement links TRBV15 to TRBJ1-3; TRBD1 might be the D (5 bases). V was clipped by 5 bases and J by 0 bases, with 11 bases between them. The CDR3 consists of 15 residues. The germline V gene has CDR1 LNHNV and CDR2 YYDKDF (reference sequence). Here the CDR3 reads CATSAGTRSGNTIYF. CDR3 bases: TGTGCCACCAGCGCTGGGACCCGCTCTGGAAACACCATATATTTT.

This clonotype was observed a handful of times. This chain uses TRBV10-3 with TRBJ1-1; D possibly corresponds to TRBD1 (5 bases). Deletions cut 7 bases from V and 4 bases from J, with 13 bases between. The CDR3 is made up of 13 amino acids. Germline V gene data show CDR1 as ENHRY and CDR2 as SYGVKD. The CDR3 region is CAITGGVGTEAFF. The CDR3, as DNA: TGTGCCATCACCGGGGGTGTCGGCACTGAAGCTTTCTTT.

This clonotype was observed many times. V gene TRBV7-6 combines with J gene TRBJ2-3; the D gene could be TRBD1 or TRBD2 (6 bases each). V lost 5 bases and J lost 4, with 16 bases in between. The length of the CDR3 is 15 residues. Germline V lookup: CDR1 SGHVS, CDR2 FNYEAQ. The CDR3 region is CASSPGARGSDTQYF. DNA for the CDR3: TGTGCCAGCAGCCCGGGAGCGAGGGGGTCAGATACGCAGTATTTT.

This chain joins TRBV27 and TRBJ2-2, with TRBD1 identical over 8 bases. The CDR3 extends over 18 amino acids. V was pared by 4 bases and J by 1 base, with 11 bases of the junction left unmatched. Germline V gives CDR1 MNHEY, CDR2 SMNVEV (reference sequence). CDR3 in DNA: TGTGCCAGCAGTTCATCGATGGACAGGGCTTGGAACACCGGGGAGCTGTTTTTT. Its translation is CASSSSMDRAWNTGELFF.

This clonotype has a count of ten or more. V and J are TRBV15 and TRBJ2-6; no reliable D call. CDR3 length: 14 amino acids. The ends were cut back, 0 bases at V and 1 base at J, with 1 base in the middle. Per the germline V gene, CDR1 is LNHNV and CDR2 is YYDKDF (reference sequence). In nucleotides, the CDR3 is TGTGCCACCAGCAGAGATTCTGGGGCCAACGTCCTGACTTTC. This sequence encodes CATSRDSGANVLTF. Full variable domain (outside the CDR3, taken from reference TRBV15 and TRBJ2-6): DAMVIQNPRYQVTQFGKPVTLSCSQTLNHNVMYWYQQKSSQAPKLLFHYYDKDFNNEADTPDNFQSRRPNTSFCFLDIRSPGLGDTAMYLCATSRDSGANVLTFGAGSRLTVL.

V gene TRBV6-6 combines with J gene TRBJ1-1; 8 nucleotides line up with TRBD1. J was trimmed by 1 base and V by 5 bases; bases with no gene match: 9. This CDR3 spans 16 amino acids. CDR1 and CDR2 from the germline V gene are MNHNY and SVGAGI (reference sequence). The CDR3 spells CASSRQGLGGNTEAFF. DNA of the CDR3: TGTGCCAGCAGTCGACAGGGGCTAGGTGGGAACACTGAAGCTTTCTTT.

The J gene is TRBJ2-7, the V gene TRBV3-1; a weak D match, TRBD1 (5 bases). Looked up from germline, CDR1 is LGHDT and CDR2 is YNNKEL (reference sequence). CDR3 size: 15 residues. Trimming removed 0 bases from V and 4 bases from J, with 13 bases in between. The DNA for the CDR3 is TGTGCCAGCAGCCAAGACAGGGCTCTCTTTTACGAGCAGTACTTC. It translates to CASSQDRALFYEQYF.

The J gene is TRBJ2-3, the V gene TRBV15, with a weak D call TRBD1 (6 bases). Trimming stripped 0 bases from V and 1 base from J, with 8 bases between. CDR3 size: 15 residues. Germline assignment: CDR1 LNHNV and CDR2 YYDKDF (reference sequence). This CDR3 is CATSREGAGTDTQYF. The DNA for the CDR3 is TGTGCCACCAGCAGAGAGGGGGCGGGCACAGATACGCAGTATTTT.

The V and J genes are TRBV12-3 or TRBV12-4 and TRBJ2-3; weak D call: TRBD1 (5 bases). Between the trimmed V and J ends, which lost 5 bases and 1 base, there was a span of 13 bases. The CDR3 totals 15 residues. The CDR3 region is CASSLGLRRTDTQYF. The CDR3, as DNA: TGTGCCAGCAGTCTGGGGCTCCGGCGCACAGATACGCAGTATTTT.

This clonotype came up a few times. V usage is TRBV5-4 and J usage is TRBJ2-1; 16 nucleotides match TRBD2. This CDR3 has 19 residues. After removal of 5 bases from V and 0 bases from J, the junction contained 8 bases not matched to a gene. CDR1 SGHNT and CDR2 YYREEE come from the germline V gene (reference sequence). The DNA of the CDR3 is TGTGCCAGCAGACAGGGACTAGCGGGGGGGCGGAGCTCCTACAATGAGCAGTTCTTC. It specifies CASRQGLAGGRSSYNEQFF.

In nucleotides, the CDR3 is TGTGCCAGCAGCTTAATTGGGACAGGGGCTAACTATGGCTACACCTTC. It yields the protein CASSLIGTGANYGYTF. The chain uses TRBV7-9 and TRBJ1-2; 10 bases agree with TRBD1. This CDR3 has 16 amino acids. Germline CDR1 SEHNR, CDR2 FQNEAQ (reference sequence). The ends lost 2 bases at V and 0 bases at J; junction bases unmatched: 3. The full variable domain, in which reference TRBV7-9 and TRBJ1-2 provide the parts outside the CDR3, is DTGVSQNPRHKITKRGQNVTFRCDPISEHNRLYWYRQTLGQGPEFLTYFQNEAQLEKSRLLSDRFSAERPKGSFSTLEIQRTEQGDSAMYLCASSLIGTGANYGYTFGSGTRLTVV.

The chain has TRBV9 and TRBJ2-3; no reliable D call. The CDR3 spans 15 residues. Trimming pared 0 bases from V and 0 bases from J, leaving 8 bases between. Looked up from germline, CDR1 is SGDLS and CDR2 is YYNGEE. CDR3 protein: CASSVGVRSTDTQYF. The CDR3 coding sequence is TGTGCCAGCAGCGTAGGGGTTCGCAGCACAGATACGCAGTATTTT.

V is TRBV12-3 or TRBV12-4 and J is TRBJ1-1; D unresolved. The CDR3 spans 12 residues. V was shortened by 6 bases and J by 6 bases, with 11 bases between the two germline ends. CDR3 bases: TGTGCCAGCAGCCCTTCCGGGGCTGAAGCTTTCTTT. It specifies CASSPSGAEAFF.

This rearrangement joins TRBV5-1 to TRBJ1-1, with D perhaps matching TRBD1 (5 bases). V lost 3 bases to trimming and J lost 4 bases, with 19 bases between them. This CDR3 contains 16 residues. The germline gives CDR1 SGHRS, CDR2 YFSETQ. For the CDR3, the DNA is TGCGCCAGCAGCTCTCCCCGGGGCGACCAGCGCACTGAAGCTTTCTTT. This sequence encodes CASSSPRGDQRTEAFF. Complete variable domain (other parts from reference TRBV5-1 and TRBJ1-1): KAGVTQTPRYLIKTRGQQVTLSCSPISGHRSVSWYQQTPGQGLQFLFEYFSETQRNKGNFPGRFSGRQFSNSRSEMNVSTLELGDSALYLCASSSPRGDQRTEAFFGQGTRLTVV.

This clonotype has a handful of counts. This chain uses TRBV12-3 or TRBV12-4 with TRBJ2-4, with TRBD2 matching over 7 bases. The CDR3 contains 17 residues. V trimming: 4 bases; J trimming: 3 bases; junction bases outside the gene matches: 12. CDR3 nucleotide sequence: TGTGCCAGCAGTTCTAGGGAGGGGCGAGTTGACAAAAACATTCAGTACTTC. Its protein product is CASSSREGRVDKNIQYF.

The chain joins TRBV24-1 to TRBJ2-3; 8 positions agree with TRBD2. V shed 6 bases, J shed 5 bases, and the junction held 9 bases outside the gene matches. CDR3 size: 15 residues. The germline V gene encodes CDR1 KGHDR and CDR2 SFDVKD. The CDR3 DNA is TGTGCCACCAGTAGCACGGGGGGGCCGAAAGATACGCAGTATTTT. As protein: CATSSTGGPKDTQYF.

The gene calls are TRBV6-1 and TRBJ2-7; D remains ambiguous. Per the germline V gene, CDR1 is MNHNS and CDR2 is SASEGT. V shed 1 base and J shed 2 bases, with 9 bases lying between them. The CDR3 runs to 14 residues. CDR3 in amino acids: CASSEVVDAYEQYV. The CDR3 region has the DNA TGTGCCAGCAGTGAAGTTGTGGACGCCTACGAGCAGTACGTC.

The chain's CDR3 is CATSRVKFRSDNEQFF. Here the CDR3 DNA reads TGTGCCACCAGCAGGGTGAAGTTTCGCAGCGACAATGAGCAGTTCTTC. The chain recombines TRBV15 with TRBJ2-1; D unclear. The CDR3 extends over 16 amino acids. Deletions cut 3 bases from V and 5 bases from J, with 17 bases between. The V gene's germline CDR1 is LNHNV and CDR2 YYDKDF (reference sequence).